The present T cell receptor beta chain was sequenced within a study of identical twins. This clonotype was picked up many times. What it recognizes is unknown. From the 5' RACE reads, TCRdb called clonotypes with MiXCR, one entry per CDR3 protein. The profile covers around 240,000 distinct CDR3 sequences, with about 10% appearing a single time and over 8% taken by the ten largest. The CDR3 spans 15 residues. V dropped 7 bases and J dropped 5 bases, with 19 bases sitting between them. Looked up from germline, CDR1 is SEHNR and CDR2 is FQNEAQ (reference sequence). Study outcomes and limitations: The authors noted that invariant MAIT and iNKT cells could partly confound zero-insertion analyses.

Sequenced material: memory T cells sorted from blood. The chain links TRBV7-9 to TRBJ2-3; D is possibly TRBD2 (5 bases). The TCR sequence derives from a man aged 50 or older in good health. The CDR3 protein is CASTIAGNSKDTQYF. For the CDR3, the DNA is TGTGCCAGCACGATCGCCGGGAACTCAAAAGATACGCAGTATTTT.